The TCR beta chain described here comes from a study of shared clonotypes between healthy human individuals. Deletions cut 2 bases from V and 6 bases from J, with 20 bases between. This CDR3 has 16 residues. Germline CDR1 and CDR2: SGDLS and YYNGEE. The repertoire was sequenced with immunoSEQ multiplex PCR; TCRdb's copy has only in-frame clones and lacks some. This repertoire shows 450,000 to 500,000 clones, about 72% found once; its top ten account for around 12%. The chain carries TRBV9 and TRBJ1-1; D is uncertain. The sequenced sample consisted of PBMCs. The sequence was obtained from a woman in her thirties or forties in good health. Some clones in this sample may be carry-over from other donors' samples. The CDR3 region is CASSVDLAPGVSEAFF. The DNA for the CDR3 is TGTGCCAGCAGCGTGGACCTAGCTCCCGGGGTATCTGAAGCTTTCTTT. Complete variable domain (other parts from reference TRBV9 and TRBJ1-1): DSGVTQTPKHLITATGQRVTLRCSPRSGDLSVYWYQQSLDQGLQFLIQYYNGEERAKGNILERFSAQQFPDLHSELNLSSLELGDSALYFCASSVDLAPGVSEAFFGQGTRLTVV.